Listed below are T cell receptor beta chains from one sample, sequenced in a study of T cell responses to AZD1222 COVID-19 vaccine. The table came from immunoSEQ multiplex PCR; TCRdb's copy has only in-frame clones and leaves some out. Of approximately 88,000 clones in the sample, roughly 80% were seen once. The material sequenced was peripheral blood, taken on day 0 of AZD1222 vaccination. The receptors were sampled from an adult in good health. Each CDR3 is given without its conserved first and last residue.

len | v_gene | CDR3aa
14 | TRBV21-1 | ASSRSGTLVPYEQY
13 | TRBV7-2 | ASSLGQTHRDTQY
14 | TRBV11-2 | ASSLSSRDRGYEQY
14 | TRBV6-1 | VSSELAGGDTGELF
12 | TRBV19 | ASILGGDTGELF
11 | TRBV12-3/TRBV12-4 | ASSGGRGNTIY
18 | TRBV15 | ATSRDNFVELAESPGEQF
15 | TRBV18 | ASSPPTLAGRKGTQY
12 | TRBV30 | AWSVRGGDQPQH
10 | TRBV7-9 | ASSLTGDTQY
11 | TRBV20-1 | SASGQAKNIQY
13 | TRBV4-3 | ASSQGYSDNYGYT
12 | TRBV6-1 | AGSTGDYTGELF
12 | TRBV2 | ASSEGWIYQPQH
14 | TRBV7-9 | ASSLVTSGRRNTQY
12 | TRBV6-1 | ASSDFSGANVLT
15 | TRBV19 | ASRERGRGRGYNEQF
8 | TRBV23-1 | ARSAEGQF
13 | TRBV6-5 | ASRGTGGSNQPQH
11 | TRBV6-1 | ASSENRGYGYT
11 | TRBV29-1 | SVTGGDNYGYT